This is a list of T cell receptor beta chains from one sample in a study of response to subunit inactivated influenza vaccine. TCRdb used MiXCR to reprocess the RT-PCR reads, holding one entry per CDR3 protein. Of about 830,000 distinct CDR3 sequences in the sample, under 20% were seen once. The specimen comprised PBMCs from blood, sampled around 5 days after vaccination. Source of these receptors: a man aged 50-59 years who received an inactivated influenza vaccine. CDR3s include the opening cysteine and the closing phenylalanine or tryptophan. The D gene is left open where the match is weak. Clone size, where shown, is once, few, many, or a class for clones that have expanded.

CDR3 protein: CSASNLRTGSYEQYF; CDR3 DNA: TGCAGTGCTTCCAACCTCCGGACCGGCTCCTACGAGCAGTACTTC; D gene: NA; V gene: TRBV20-1; clone size: many; J gene: TRBJ2-7
CDR3 protein: CASSLYSSYNEQFF; CDR3 DNA: TGTGCCAGCAGTCTTTATAGCTCCTACAATGAGCAGTTCTTC; D gene: NA; V gene: TRBV12-3/TRBV12-4; clone size: many; J gene: TRBJ2-1
CDR3 protein: CATGHTYEQYF; CDR3 DNA: TGTGCCACGGGACATACCTACGAGCAGTACTTC; D gene: NA; V gene: TRBV5-5; clone size: many; J gene: TRBJ2-7
CDR3 protein: CATSDPKQGASYEQYF; CDR3 DNA: TGTGCCACCAGTGATCCGAAACAGGGGGCTAGCTACGAGCAGTACTTC; D gene: TRBD1; V gene: TRBV24-1; clone size: few; J gene: TRBJ2-7
CDR3 protein: CASSLILGGGETQYF; CDR3 DNA: TGTGCCAGCAGCTTGATTCTTGGCGGGGGAGAGACCCAGTACTTC; D gene: TRBD2; V gene: TRBV5-4; clone size: NA; J gene: TRBJ2-5
CDR3 protein: CAWTLWGAALYEQFF; CDR3 DNA: TGTGCCTGGACCTTGTGGGGGGCCGCGTTATATGAGCAGTTCTTC; D gene: NA; V gene: TRBV30; clone size: few; J gene: TRBJ2-1
CDR3 protein: CASSVDPRETQYF; CDR3 DNA: TGCGCCAGCAGCGTGGACCCCCGGGAGACCCAGTACTTC; D gene: NA; V gene: TRBV5-1; clone size: NA; J gene: TRBJ2-5
CDR3 protein: CASSQEGTVANYGYTF; CDR3 DNA: TGCGCCAGCAGCCAAGAAGGGACGGTCGCTAACTATGGCTACACCTTC; D gene: NA; V gene: TRBV4-3; clone size: few; J gene: TRBJ1-2
CDR3 protein: CASSLATASHEQFF; CDR3 DNA: TGTGCCAGCAGCTTAGCTACCGCGAGCCATGAGCAGTTCTTC; D gene: NA; V gene: TRBV7-6; clone size: NA; J gene: TRBJ2-1
CDR3 protein: CASSLTGYGELFF; CDR3 DNA: TGCGCCAGCAGCCTTACGGGATACGGGGAGCTGTTTTTT; D gene: NA; V gene: TRBV5-1; clone size: few; J gene: TRBJ2-2
CDR3 protein: CSAMRRAGGYTF; CDR3 DNA: TGCAGTGCTATGCGTAGGGCGGGTGGCTACACCTTC; D gene: NA; V gene: TRBV20-1; clone size: few; J gene: TRBJ1-2
CDR3 protein: CSARLGVGQPQHF; CDR3 DNA: TGCAGTGCTAGATTGGGGGTCGGTCAGCCCCAGCATTTT; D gene: NA; V gene: TRBV20-1; clone size: NA; J gene: TRBJ1-5
CDR3 protein: CASSLAASNTEAFF; CDR3 DNA: TGCGCCAGCAGCTTGGCCGCCAGCAACACTGAAGCTTTCTTT; D gene: NA; V gene: TRBV5-1; clone size: NA; J gene: TRBJ1-1
CDR3 protein: CASSLAGGRADTQYF; CDR3 DNA: TGTGCCAGCAGCCTAGCGGGAGGGCGCGCAGATACGCAGTATTTT; D gene: TRBD2; V gene: TRBV12-3/TRBV12-4; clone size: many; J gene: TRBJ2-3
CDR3 protein: CSVSVSPGGFYGYTF; CDR3 DNA: TGCAGCGTTTCCGTTTCTCCAGGGGGCTTCTATGGCTACACCTTC; D gene: TRBD1; V gene: TRBV29-1; clone size: few; J gene: TRBJ1-2
CDR3 protein: CSVLAGAGRDIQYF; CDR3 DNA: TGCAGCGTTCTAGCGGGAGCAGGAAGGGACATTCAGTACTTC; D gene: TRBD2; V gene: TRBV29-1; clone size: NA; J gene: TRBJ2-4